This TCR beta chain was captured by sequencing in a study of tumor and adjacent non-tumor tissue in lung cancer. No cell sorting was done before RNA was extracted from the tissue. The normal lung tissue was taken more than 3 cm from the tumor edge. The library came from three nested PCR rounds adapted from ARM-PCR protocols. TCRdb called the multiplex PCR reads again in MiXCR, with one record for every CDR3 protein. This sample yields approximately 90,000 distinct CDR3 sequences, of which more than 75% are seen a single time; 21% belongs to the top ten. Study-level points and caveats: Tumor repertoires had a smaller top 100 clone share than normal lung.

This clonotype was counted a few times. Its specificity is not known. A read error may be the cause here, since a much bigger clone is one base away. The CDR3 sequence is 14 residues long. The germline V gene has CDR1 MDHEN and CDR2 SYDVKM. The sequencing sample was made of distant non-tumor lung tissue. The source is a woman aged 45-65 years with non-small cell lung cancer. The chain combines TRBV28 with TRBJ2-7; 11 bases match TRBD2. CDR3 protein: CANSRTSGSDEQYF. The CDR3 nucleotides are TGTGCCAACAGTAGAACTAGCGGGAGTGACGAGCAGTACTTC.